A single sample gave rise to the 5 T cell receptor beta chains below, sequenced in a study of T cell responses to AZD1222 COVID-19 vaccine. Profiling relied on immunoSEQ multiplex PCR, and the TCRdb table lists in-frame clones only, not all of them. The data hold some 120,000 clones, with roughly nine tenths observed a single time. Specimen: peripheral blood, collected on day 0 of AZD1222 vaccination. All receptors derive from an adult in good health.

The V gene is TRBV7-2, the J gene TRBJ2-4, with a possible D match to TRBD1 (5 bases). The germline V and J ends were trimmed by 5 bases and 3 bases, with 11 bases remaining between them. Germline CDR1 SGHTA, CDR2 FQGNSA. CDR3 length: 14 amino acids. CDR3 nucleotide sequence: TGTGCCAGCAGCCCTAGACAGCTCAAAAACATTCAGTACTTC. Protein: CASSPRQLKNIQYF.

This chain joins TRBV24-1 and TRBJ1-2; perhaps TRBD1 as D (6 bases). The CDR3 is made up of 13 amino acids. The V and J ends lost 4 bases and 6 bases respectively, with 11 bases between them. CDR1 is KGHDR and CDR2 is SFDVKD in the germline V gene. The CDR3 nucleotides read TGTGCCACCAGTGACGCTAGGGGGGATGGCTACACCTTC. Its protein product is CATSDARGDGYTF.

The V gene is TRBV5-1, the J gene TRBJ2-1; D perhaps matches TRBD2 (6 bases). CDR1 and CDR2 from the germline V gene are SGHRS and YFSETQ. V was cut by 4 bases and J by 6 bases, with 14 bases left in between. The CDR3 runs 14 residues. CDR3 region: CASSVPRDFNEQFF. CDR3 bases: TGCGCCAGCAGCGTCCCCCGGGACTTCAATGAGCAGTTCTTC.

For the CDR3, the DNA is TGTGCCAGTAAGCCCGATGCAACTAATGAAAAACTGTTTTTT. Amino acids: CASKPDATNEKLFF. The chain recombines TRBV19 with TRBJ1-4; D is unresolved. The V and J ends lost 7 bases and 0 bases respectively, with 9 bases between them. The CDR3 spans 14 residues. CDR1 and CDR2 (germline): LNHDA, SQIVND (reference sequence).

The genes are TRBV7-2 and TRBJ1-5; a possible D gene is TRBD1 (5 bases). Trimming took off 2 bases at V and 10 bases at J, with 12 bases between the two ends. CDR3 length: 13 residues. Germline CDR1 and CDR2: SGHTA and FQGNSA. Here the CDR3 DNA reads TGTGCCAGCAGCTTATCAAAGGGGAAACCCCAGCATTTT. The encoded protein is CASSLSKGKPQHF.